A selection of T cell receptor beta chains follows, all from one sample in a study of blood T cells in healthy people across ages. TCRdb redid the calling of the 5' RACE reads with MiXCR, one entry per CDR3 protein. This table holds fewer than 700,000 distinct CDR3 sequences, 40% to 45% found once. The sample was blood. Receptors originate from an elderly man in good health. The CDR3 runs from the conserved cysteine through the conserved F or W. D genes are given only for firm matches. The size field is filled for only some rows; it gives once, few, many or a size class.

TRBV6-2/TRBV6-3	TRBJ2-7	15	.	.	CASTDAGGGSYEQYF	TGTGCCAGCACCGACGCAGGGGGGGGCTCCTACGAGCAGTACTTC
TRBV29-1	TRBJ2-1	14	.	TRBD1	CSVVRGQGRHEQFF	TGCAGCGTTGTTCGCGGACAGGGGAGACATGAGCAGTTCTTC
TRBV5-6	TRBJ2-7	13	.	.	CASSFERNYEQYF	TGTGCCAGCAGCTTTGAACGGAACTACGAGCAGTACTTC
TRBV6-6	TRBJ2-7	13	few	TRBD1	CASSYWDSDEQYF	TGTGCCAGCAGTTATTGGGACAGTGACGAGCAGTACTTC
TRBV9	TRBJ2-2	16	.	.	CASSVDGAVNTGELFF	TGTGCCAGCAGCGTAGATGGGGCTGTGAACACCGGGGAGCTGTTTTTT
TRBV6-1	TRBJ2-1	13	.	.	CASQRTTGNEQFF	TGTGCCAGCCAACGGACTACGGGCAATGAGCAGTTCTTC
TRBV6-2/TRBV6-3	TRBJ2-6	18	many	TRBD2	CASSYSSGSSIGANVLTF	TGTGCCAGCAGTTACTCTAGCGGGAGCTCGATAGGGGCCAACGTCCTGACTTTC
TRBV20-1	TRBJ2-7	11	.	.	CSAPEGDEQYF	TGCAGTGCCCCCGAGGGGGACGAGCAGTACTTC
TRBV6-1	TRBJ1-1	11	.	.	CASTLGTEAFF	TGTGCCAGCACCTTGGGGACTGAAGCTTTCTTT
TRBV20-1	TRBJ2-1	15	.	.	CSARDRRTILGEQFF	TGCAGTGCTAGAGACCGCCGAACCATCCTAGGGGAGCAGTTCTTC
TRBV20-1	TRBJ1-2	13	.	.	CSARVPGTNGYTF	TGCAGTGCTAGAGTGCCGGGGACTAACGGCTACACCTTC
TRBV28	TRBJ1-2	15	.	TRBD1	CAGSPTGTGNYGYTF	TGTGCCGGCAGTCCTACCGGGACAGGGAACTATGGCTACACCTTC
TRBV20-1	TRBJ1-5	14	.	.	CSARRAGDNQPQHF	TGCAGTGCTAGGAGGGCAGGGGACAATCAGCCCCAGCATTTT
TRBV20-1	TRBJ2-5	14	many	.	CSARTGGGQETQYF	TGCAGTGCTAGAACAGGGGGGGGTCAGGAGACCCAGTACTTC
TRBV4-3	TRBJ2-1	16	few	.	CASSLHWDNSGNEQFF	TGCGCCAGCAGCCTGCACTGGGACAATTCGGGCAATGAGCAGTTCTTC
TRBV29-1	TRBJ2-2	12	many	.	CSVELDTGELFF	TGCAGCGTTGAACTAGACACCGGGGAGCTGTTTTTT